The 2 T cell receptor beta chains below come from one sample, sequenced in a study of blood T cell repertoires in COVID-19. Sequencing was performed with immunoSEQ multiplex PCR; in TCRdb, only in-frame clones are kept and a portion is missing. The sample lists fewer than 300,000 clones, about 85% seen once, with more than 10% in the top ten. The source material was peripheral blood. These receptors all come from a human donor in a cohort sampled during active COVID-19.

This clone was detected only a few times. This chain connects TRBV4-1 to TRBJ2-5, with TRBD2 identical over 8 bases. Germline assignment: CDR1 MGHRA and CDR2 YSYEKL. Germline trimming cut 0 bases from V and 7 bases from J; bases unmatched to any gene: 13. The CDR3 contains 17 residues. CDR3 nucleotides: TGCGCCAGCAGCCAAGACCCGCAACTAGCGGCGATAGGGACCCAGTACTTC. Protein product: CASSQDPQLAAIGTQYF.

CDR3 sequence: CASSLVSTGTWFF. In DNA form, the CDR3 reads TGTGCCAGCAGCTTGGTTTCCACGGGTACATGGTTCTTC. The rearrangement uses TRBV5-4 and TRBJ2-1; the D is unclear. Germline CDR1 SGHNT, CDR2 YYREEE (reference sequence). The CDR3 loop spans 13 amino acids. Trimming pared 0 bases from V and 15 bases from J, leaving 16 bases between.